This T cell receptor beta chain was found in a study of PD-1 blockade in classical Hodgkin lymphoma. Points from the study as a whole: Newly diagnosed patients reportedly trailed healthy donors in baseline TCR diversity. Possible causes of repertoire differences, disease activity or prior therapy, remain undefined.

Profiling relied on immunoSEQ multiplex PCR, and the TCRdb table lists in-frame clones only, not all of them. The sample has around 50,000 clones; approximately 91% are singletons. V gave up 3 bases and J gave up 6 bases, with 9 bases separating them. From germline, CDR1 is MGHRA and CDR2 YSYEKL. The CDR3 consists of 13 residues. On this clone itself: Its antigen is unknown.

Time point given: newly diagnosed, previously untreated cHL patient sample. The origin of this receptor is a human donor with classical Hodgkin lymphoma. The sample was peripheral blood mononuclear cells (PBMCs). The chain recombines TRBV4-1 with TRBJ2-4, with a possible D match to TRBD1 (6 bases). Here the CDR3 DNA reads TGCGCCAGCAGCCAGAGAGGGGGAAACATTCAGTACTTC. It yields the protein CASSQRGGNIQYF.